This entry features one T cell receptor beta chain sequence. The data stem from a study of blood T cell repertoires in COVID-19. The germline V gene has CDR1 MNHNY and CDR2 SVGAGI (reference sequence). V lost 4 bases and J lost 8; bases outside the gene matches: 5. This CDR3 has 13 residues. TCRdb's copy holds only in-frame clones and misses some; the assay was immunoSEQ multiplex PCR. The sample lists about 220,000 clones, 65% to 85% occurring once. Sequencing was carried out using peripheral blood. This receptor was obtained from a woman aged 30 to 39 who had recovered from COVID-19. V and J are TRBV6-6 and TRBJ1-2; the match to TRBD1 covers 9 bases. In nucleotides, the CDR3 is TGTGCCAGCAGTTTTAGACAGGGGGAGGGCTACACCTTC. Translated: CASSFRQGEGYTF.